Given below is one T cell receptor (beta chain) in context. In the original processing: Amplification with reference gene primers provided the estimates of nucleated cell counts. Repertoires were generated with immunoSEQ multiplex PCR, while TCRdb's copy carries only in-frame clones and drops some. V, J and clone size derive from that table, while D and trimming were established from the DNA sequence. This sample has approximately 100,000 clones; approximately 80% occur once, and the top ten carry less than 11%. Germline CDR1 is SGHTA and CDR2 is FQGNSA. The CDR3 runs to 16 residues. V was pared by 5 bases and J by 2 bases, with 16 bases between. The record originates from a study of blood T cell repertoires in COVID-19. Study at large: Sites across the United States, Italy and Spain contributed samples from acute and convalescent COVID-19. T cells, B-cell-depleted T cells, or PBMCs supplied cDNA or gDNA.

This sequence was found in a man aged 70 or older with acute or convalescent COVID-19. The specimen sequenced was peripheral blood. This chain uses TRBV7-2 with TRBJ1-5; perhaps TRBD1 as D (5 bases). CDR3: CASSVPRVLGNQPQHF. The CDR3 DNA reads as TGTGCCAGCAGCGTACCCAGGGTGTTGGGCAATCAGCCCCAGCATTTT.